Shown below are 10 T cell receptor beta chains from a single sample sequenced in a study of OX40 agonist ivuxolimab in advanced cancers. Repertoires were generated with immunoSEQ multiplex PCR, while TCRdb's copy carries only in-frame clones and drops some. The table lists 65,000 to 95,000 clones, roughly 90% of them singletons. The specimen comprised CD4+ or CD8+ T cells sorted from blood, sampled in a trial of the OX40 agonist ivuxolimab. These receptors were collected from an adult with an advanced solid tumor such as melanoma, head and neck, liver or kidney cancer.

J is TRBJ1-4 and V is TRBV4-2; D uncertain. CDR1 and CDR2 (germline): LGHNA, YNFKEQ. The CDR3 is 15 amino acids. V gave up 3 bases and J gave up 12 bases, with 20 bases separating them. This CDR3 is CASSQIDWTEKELFF. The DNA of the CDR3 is TGTGCCAGCAGCCAGATAGACTGGACGGAGAAAGAACTGTTTTTT.

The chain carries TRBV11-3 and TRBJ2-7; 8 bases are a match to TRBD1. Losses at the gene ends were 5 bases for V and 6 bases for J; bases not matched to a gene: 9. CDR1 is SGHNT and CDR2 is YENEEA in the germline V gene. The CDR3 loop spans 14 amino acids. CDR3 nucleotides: TGTGCCAGCAGCACCGGACAGGGCCATGGCGAGCAGTACTTC. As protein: CASSTGQGHGEQYF.

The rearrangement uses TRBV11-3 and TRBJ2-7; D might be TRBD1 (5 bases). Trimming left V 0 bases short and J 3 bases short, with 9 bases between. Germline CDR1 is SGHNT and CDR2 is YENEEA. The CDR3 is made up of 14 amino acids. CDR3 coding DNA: TGTGCCAGCAGCTTAGAGGGGCCCAACTACGAGCAGTACTTC. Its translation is CASSLEGPNYEQYF.

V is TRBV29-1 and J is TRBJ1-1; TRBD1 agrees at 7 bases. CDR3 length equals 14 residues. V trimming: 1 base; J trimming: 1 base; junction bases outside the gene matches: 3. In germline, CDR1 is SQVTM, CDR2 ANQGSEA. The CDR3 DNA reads TGCAGCGTTGAAGTCGGGACAGCGAACACTGAAGCTTTCTTT. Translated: CSVEVGTANTEAFF.

DNA of the CDR3: TGTGCCAGTAGTAACACGGCGGGAGAGACCCAGTACTTC. It encodes CASSNTAGETQYF. The rearrangement joins TRBV19 to TRBJ2-5, with a possible D match to TRBD2 (5 bases). The CDR3 runs 13 residues. V lost 4 bases and J 4 bases, leaving 10 bases between the germline ends. Germline V gives CDR1 LNHDA, CDR2 SQIVND (reference sequence).

The CDR3: CASSQGRSQKIYGYTF. The CDR3 DNA follows: TGCGCCAGCAGCCAAGGTCGCAGCCAGAAAATCTATGGCTACACCTTC. The chain carries TRBV5-1 and TRBJ1-2, with D unresolved. V was trimmed by 4 bases and J by 4 bases, leaving 20 bases between them. The length of the CDR3 is 16 residues. Germline V CDR1 and CDR2: SGHRS, YFSETQ.

The CDR3 here is CASSPYSFGGNTIYF. CDR3 DNA sequence: TGTGCCAGCAGCCCGTACTCGTTTGGTGGAAACACCATATATTTT. The gene calls are TRBV7-2 and TRBJ1-3; no clear D. The germline CDR1 and CDR2 sequences are SGHTA and FQGNSA. The germline V and J ends were trimmed by 5 bases and 3 bases, with 14 bases remaining between them. This CDR3 comprises 15 residues. The entire variable domain, with the rest obtained from reference TRBV7-2 and TRBJ1-3, is as follows: GAGVSQSPSNKVTEKGKDVELRCDPISGHTALYWYRQSLGQGLEFLIYFQGNSAPDKSGLPSDRFSAERTGGSVSTLTIQRTQQEDSAVYLCASSPYSFGGNTIYFGEGSWLTVV.

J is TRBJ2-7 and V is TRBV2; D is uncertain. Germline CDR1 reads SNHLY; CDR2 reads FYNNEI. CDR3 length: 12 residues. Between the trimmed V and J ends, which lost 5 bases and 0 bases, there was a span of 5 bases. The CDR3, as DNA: TGTGCCAGCAGTTCTAGCTCCTACGAGCAGTACTTC. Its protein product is CASSSSSYEQYF.

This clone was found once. CDR3 nucleotides: TGCAGCGTCCGTTCGGGGGGGGAGGAGCAGTACTTC. Translating gives CSVRSGGEEQYF. This rearrangement joins TRBV29-1 to TRBJ2-7, with 8 nucleotides matching TRBD2. This CDR3 spans 12 amino acids. Germline V gene data show CDR1 as SQVTM and CDR2 as ANQGSEA. The V segment lost 6 bases and the J segment 7 bases; nucleotides outside the gene matches: 8.

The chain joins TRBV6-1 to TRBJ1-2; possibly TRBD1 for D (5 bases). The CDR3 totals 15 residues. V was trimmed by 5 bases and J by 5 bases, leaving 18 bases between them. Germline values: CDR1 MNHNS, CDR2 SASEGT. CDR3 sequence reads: CASSPRGPGGYGYTF. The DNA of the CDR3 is TGTGCCAGCAGTCCGAGGGGACCCGGAGGATATGGCTACACCTTC.